The rows below give T cell receptor beta chains drawn from one sample of a study of T cell repertoires in cytomegalovirus infection. A single record per CDR3 protein comes from TCRdb applying MiXCR to the reads. The sample consists of about 250,000 distinct CDR3 sequences, roughly an eighth of them appearing once. Material: PBMCs. Receptor source: a human donor in good health (CMV status not recorded). Some clones in this sample may be carry-over from other donors' samples. CDR3s include the opening cysteine and the closing phenylalanine or tryptophan. Some rows have no size entry. The others give once, few or many, or a class for an expanded clone.

J gene: TRBJ2-1; V gene: TRBV28; CDR3 length: 12; clone size: few; CDR3 protein: CASAGDNNEQFF
J gene: TRBJ2-7; V gene: TRBV6-2/TRBV6-3; CDR3 length: 13; clone size: many; CDR3 protein: CASRPQGGYEQYF
J gene: TRBJ2-7; V gene: TRBV7-9; CDR3 length: 15; clone size: -; CDR3 protein: CASSFYGTSSYEQYF
J gene: TRBJ2-1; V gene: TRBV5-6; CDR3 length: 17; clone size: few; CDR3 protein: CASSFVALTSSYNEQFF
J gene: TRBJ1-1; V gene: TRBV4-3; CDR3 length: 15; clone size: -; CDR3 protein: CASTLGEGPNTEAFF
J gene: TRBJ2-7; V gene: TRBV7-2; CDR3 length: 15; clone size: many; CDR3 protein: CASSLGTGNPYEQYF
J gene: TRBJ1-2; V gene: TRBV29-1; CDR3 length: 13; clone size: -; CDR3 protein: CSVEVTRDYGYTF
J gene: TRBJ2-7; V gene: TRBV18; CDR3 length: 15; clone size: few; CDR3 protein: CASSPPGQGIGEQYF
J gene: TRBJ2-3; V gene: TRBV7-2; CDR3 length: 14; clone size: many; CDR3 protein: CASSLALAPDTQYF
J gene: TRBJ1-5; V gene: TRBV6-4; CDR3 length: 14; clone size: few; CDR3 protein: CASSEEWGNQPQHF
J gene: TRBJ2-5; V gene: TRBV4-1; CDR3 length: 14; clone size: -; CDR3 protein: CASSQETAQETQYF
J gene: TRBJ2-7; V gene: TRBV20-1; CDR3 length: 14; clone size: few; CDR3 protein: CSALGGSSSYEQYF
J gene: TRBJ1-6; V gene: TRBV12-3/TRBV12-4; CDR3 length: 16; clone size: many; CDR3 protein: CASSRGAGAGGSPLHF
J gene: TRBJ2-1; V gene: TRBV7-2; CDR3 length: 15; clone size: many; CDR3 protein: CASTDRDRASNEQFF
J gene: TRBJ2-7; V gene: TRBV11-3; CDR3 length: 16; clone size: -; CDR3 protein: CASSSRRTASSYKQYF
J gene: TRBJ1-3; V gene: TRBV19; CDR3 length: 15; clone size: many; CDR3 protein: CASSIGGSSGNTIYF
J gene: TRBJ1-2; V gene: TRBV28; CDR3 length: 14; clone size: -; CDR3 protein: CASSLRAAGLGYTF
J gene: TRBJ2-1; V gene: TRBV7-2; CDR3 length: 13; clone size: many; CDR3 protein: CASSFGWGDEQFF
J gene: TRBJ1-1; V gene: TRBV19; CDR3 length: 13; clone size: few; CDR3 protein: CASSGVVDTEAFF
J gene: TRBJ2-7; V gene: TRBV28; CDR3 length: 14; clone size: many; CDR3 protein: CASKQRLVRYEQYF
J gene: TRBJ2-7; V gene: TRBV20-1; CDR3 length: 13; clone size: -; CDR3 protein: CSAEQGTTYEQYF
J gene: TRBJ2-2; V gene: TRBV28; CDR3 length: 15; clone size: -; CDR3 protein: CASTGDRGNTGELFF
J gene: TRBJ2-7; V gene: TRBV7-2; CDR3 length: 13; clone size: many; CDR3 protein: CASSLAPLYEQYF
J gene: TRBJ2-6; V gene: TRBV9; CDR3 length: 17; clone size: few; CDR3 protein: CASSVDRGPSGANVLTF
J gene: TRBJ1-1; V gene: TRBV14; CDR3 length: 16; clone size: few; CDR3 protein: CASSPPGTGGIRTAFF
J gene: TRBJ1-5; V gene: TRBV5-6; CDR3 length: 17; clone size: few; CDR3 protein: CASSSSMGGGRGKPQHF
J gene: TRBJ1-3; V gene: TRBV7-2; CDR3 length: 13; clone size: many; CDR3 protein: CATGGGSGNTIYF
J gene: TRBJ2-1; V gene: TRBV7-3; CDR3 length: 17; clone size: many; CDR3 protein: CASSLTAGRGRYNEQFF
J gene: TRBJ1-5; V gene: TRBV6-1; CDR3 length: 16; clone size: many; CDR3 protein: CASSPAWGGDGQPQHF
J gene: TRBJ2-6; V gene: TRBV6-2/TRBV6-3; CDR3 length: 15; clone size: many; CDR3 protein: CASSLRLLGANVLTF
J gene: TRBJ2-7; V gene: TRBV5-6; CDR3 length: 14; clone size: few; CDR3 protein: CASSSVFFSYEQYF
J gene: TRBJ2-5; V gene: TRBV6-5; CDR3 length: 13; clone size: -; CDR3 protein: CASGRQGGETQYF
J gene: TRBJ2-1; V gene: TRBV20-1; CDR3 length: 11; clone size: many; CDR3 protein: CSARLFNEQFF
J gene: TRBJ2-7; V gene: TRBV5-1; CDR3 length: 14; clone size: many; CDR3 protein: CASSLEGTHYEQYF
J gene: TRBJ2-5; V gene: TRBV28; CDR3 length: 13; clone size: many; CDR3 protein: CASGISQGETQYF
J gene: TRBJ2-1; V gene: TRBV19; CDR3 length: 14; clone size: few; CDR3 protein: CATRALGPYNEQFF
J gene: TRBJ1-1; V gene: TRBV19; CDR3 length: 15; clone size: many; CDR3 protein: CASSVLEERATEAFF
J gene: TRBJ1-5; V gene: TRBV7-2; CDR3 length: 14; clone size: many; CDR3 protein: CASSFTGAHQPQHF